This T cell receptor (beta chain) was sequenced in a study of blood T cell repertoires in COVID-19 (dated by TCRdb to the early 2020s). For context, the study as a whole: The collaborator samples originated in the United States, Italy and Spain and spanned the acute and convalescent phases of COVID-19. The repertoires were made available in a free public database intended to serve as a resource for research on the immune response to SARS-CoV-2. The dataset comprised deeply sampled blood TCRbeta repertoires from subjects exposed to, actively infected with, or recovered from COVID-19. Where available, HLA class I and class II types were taken from metadata supplied by the sample provider and were not determined by assay-based typing. The samples were drawn from two sources: the first 160 participants of the ongoing ImmuneRACE study, and about 1,300 subjects contributed by 6 global collaborators. The material from the prospective study consisted of cDNA or gDNA derived from T cells, B-cell-depleted T cells, or PBMCs. A de-identified subject ID, COVID-19 status, age in years and sex were almost always included in the sample metadata. Overall results and qualifications from the work: The amount of clinical and demographic metadata varied by source and participant and was provided uncurated.

For CDR1 and CDR2, the germline V gene (reference sequence) lists LGHDT and YNNKEL. Spanning cysteine to phenylalanine, the CDR3 consists of 16 amino acids. Here the CDR3 DNA is all that survives: 48 bases in frame from base 1. V is pruned by 1 base and J by 4 bases, leaving 5 bases of the junction without a gene match. TCRbeta CDR3 regions were amplified from genomic DNA by means of the immunoSEQ Assay, a bias-controlled multiplex PCR. In the source study's methods: Nucleated cell counts per sample were estimated from amplification of reference gene primers within the assay. Sequence reads were collapsed and filtered to measure the absolute abundance of every unique TCRbeta CDR3 rearrangement. For each sample, productive Simpson clonality was calculated by taking the square root of Simpson's diversity index across productive rearrangements. TCRdb carries this immuneACCESS record with in-frame sequences only. Its versions omit some clonotypes, under half of them owing to an unresolved V gene in the studies checked, with the rest unexplained. The DNA gave D and trimming, while V, J and clone size come from that table. The sample has 200,000 to 300,000 clones on record, roughly 80% of them singletons. In total, the top ten clones hold around 5% of the sample.

Collaborating institutions collected whole blood in K2EDTA tubes following their own protocols. For TCRbeta analysis, collaborators shipped samples as frozen whole blood, isolated PBMCs, or DNA extracted from either of those sample types. Turning to this clone: No cognate antigen has been identified for it. No qualities accompany the bases; no much larger clone lies one base away. Within the sample, other DNA sequences also encode this same CDR3.

This TCR was recovered from a woman aged 70-85 years with acute or convalescent COVID-19. The chain couples TRBV3-1 (or the pseudogene TRBV3-2) to TRBJ2-2, and 8 bases in between align with TRBD1. Material for sequencing was peripheral blood. The CDR3: CASSQGTRGRTGELFF. The sequenced DNA is TGTGCCAGCAGCCAAGGGACCAGGGGGCGCACCGGGGAGCTGTTTTTT.